This T cell receptor beta chain was sequenced during a study of breast tumors, draining lymph nodes, adjacent tissues. This clonotype was counted ten times or more. Its antigen is unidentified. Study-level findings and limits: The lymph node origin of tumor T cells was framed as consistent with a hypothesis, not demonstrated. Compared with lymph nodes, tumors were less diverse; compared with nontumor tissue, more.

One entry per CDR3 protein, called by TCRdb with MiXCR from the multiplex PCR reads. The sample records approximately 280,000 distinct CDR3 sequences, over 25% being singletons. Breast cancer patients provided tissue from their axillary draining lymph nodes. Specimen: axillary lymph node tissue. The TCR comes from a female donor with breast cancer. Some clones in this sample may be carry-over from other donors' samples.

The CDR3 coding sequence is TGTGCCAGCAGTTACTCTGCAGACAATGAAAAACTGTTTTTT. This translates into CASSYSADNEKLFF. This rearrangement joins TRBV6-5 to TRBJ1-4; D gene ambiguous. Trimming shortened V by 0 bases and J by 5 bases, and 7 bases separated the two germline ends. CDR3 length equals 14 residues. CDR1 is MNHEY and CDR2 is SVGAGI in the germline V gene.